One sample yielded the 24 T cell receptor beta chains listed below, sequenced in a study of cytomegalovirus exposure and HLA in healthy donors. PCR used 60 Vbeta primers and 13 Jbeta primers. Data came from immunoSEQ multiplex PCR; TCRdb stores just in-frame clones and leaves some out. The profile shows 90,000 to 100,000 clones, roughly 80% of them singletons. Sequencing was performed on PBMCs. The receptor source for this set is a woman aged 55-70 years in good health and CMV-seronegative.

This clone occurred a few times. V is TRBV7-2 and J is TRBJ2-3; 9 bases map to TRBD2. Per germline, CDR1 SGHTA and CDR2 FQGNSA. CDR3 length equals 17 residues. Trimming removed 5 bases from V and 6 bases from J; junction bases left unmatched: 15. The DNA for the CDR3 is TGTGCCAGCAGCCTTATGTCGCTAGCGGGATCCGGGGATACGCAGTATTTT. Amino acids: CASSLMSLAGSGDTQYF.

This clone was detected a few times. The DNA for the CDR3 is TGTGCCAGCAGCCCAGGAGGGACCCAGTACTTC. The encoded protein is CASSPGGTQYF. V is TRBV9 and J is TRBJ2-5; maybe TRBD2 (5 bases). V was cut by 4 bases and J by 7 bases, with 8 bases left in between. The CDR3 extends over 11 amino acids. Germline assignment: CDR1 SGDLS and CDR2 YYNGEE.

The chain combines TRBV6-1 with TRBJ2-2; D is undetermined. The germline gives CDR1 MNHNS, CDR2 SASEGT. Deletions cut 4 bases from V and 4 bases from J, with 10 bases between. The CDR3 is made up of 14 amino acids. In DNA form, the CDR3 reads TGTGCCAGCAGTGCTCGGGTGGGCACCGGGGAGCTGTTTTTT. Translated: CASSARVGTGELFF.

The chain carries TRBV6-5 and TRBJ1-2; tentatively, D is TRBD1 (5 bases). This CDR3 is 15 amino acids long. The germline V and J ends were trimmed by 0 bases and 3 bases, with 11 bases remaining between them. From germline, CDR1 is MNHEY and CDR2 SVGAGI. The DNA for the CDR3 is TGTGCCAGCAGTTACTCGATACAGGTTGACTATGGCTACACCTTC. It translates to CASSYSIQVDYGYTF.

This chain connects TRBV7-6 to TRBJ2-6; the D gene is possibly TRBD2 (6 bases). CDR3 length: 16 amino acids. Germline V lookup: CDR1 SGHVS, CDR2 FNYEAQ. The V end was cut by 1 base, the J end by 4 bases, with 11 bases between. The CDR3 here is CASSLDPGVGANVLTF. Here the CDR3 DNA reads TGTGCCAGCAGCTTAGATCCGGGGGTCGGGGCCAACGTCCTGACTTTC.

The rearrangement links TRBV4-1 to TRBJ2-5; perhaps TRBD2 as D (6 bases). CDR3 size: 15 residues. The germline V gene encodes CDR1 MGHRA and CDR2 YSYEKL. Trimming took 0 bases from V and 5 from J, leaving 13 bases between them. This CDR3 reads CASSQDGAGPETQYF. CDR3 nucleotides: TGCGCCAGCAGCCAAGATGGGGCGGGGCCGGAGACCCAGTACTTC.

The chain recombines TRBV28 with TRBJ1-5; 7 bases align to TRBD1. Germline lookup yields CDR1 MDHEN and CDR2 SYDVKM. The CDR3 is 15 residues long. The V gene end was trimmed by 2 bases and the J gene end by 3 bases; junction bases not matched to a gene: 4. CDR3 sequence (DNA): TGTGCCAGCAGTTTAGCCAGGGGGTTCAATCAGCCCCAGCATTTT. Its protein is CASSLARGFNQPQHF. Looking up the rest from reference TRBV28 and TRBJ1-5 gives the full variable domain: DVKVTQSSRYLVKRTGEKVFLECVQDMDHENMFWYRQDPGLGLRLIYFSYDVKMKEKGDIPEGYSVSREKKERFSLILESASTNQTSMYLCASSLARGFNQPQHFGDGTRLSIL.

V and J are TRBV10-1 and TRBJ1-1; no clear D gene. Germline assignment: CDR1 WNHNN and CDR2 SYGVQD (reference sequence). CDR3 length: 18 residues. Deletions cut 0 bases from V and 3 bases from J, with 20 bases between. Here the CDR3 DNA reads TGCGCCAGCAGTGAGTCGATCGACGGCCGCGGTTGGGACACTGAAGCTTTCTTT. Its protein is CASSESIDGRGWDTEAFF.

The chain employs TRBV6-1 and TRBJ1-5, with a weak D call TRBD1 (6 bases). This CDR3 comprises 13 residues. CDR1 and CDR2 from the germline V gene are MNHNS and SASEGT. The ends were cut back, 9 bases at V and 6 bases at J, with 15 bases in the middle. The CDR3 nucleotides are TGTGCCAGTACCACAGGGTCGTCTCAGCCCCAGCATTTT. Translating gives CASTTGSSQPQHF.

The chain is built from TRBV4-3 and TRBJ2-2, with D unresolved. Germline CDR1 and CDR2: LGHNA and YSLEER. The germline V and J ends were trimmed by 0 bases and 1 base, with 3 bases remaining between them. This CDR3 is built from 14 residues. CDR3 in DNA: TGCGCCAGCAGCCAAGAACAGAACACCGGGGAGCTGTTTTTT. It codes for CASSQEQNTGELFF.

The chain couples TRBV5-6 to TRBJ1-6, with TRBD1 matching 7 bases. The CDR3 spans 17 residues. From germline, CDR1 is SGHDT and CDR2 YYEEEE. V gave up 4 bases and J gave up 0 bases; unmatched junction bases: 7. The CDR3 DNA sequence: TGTGCCAGCAGCCATAGGGGGCCAAGCTCCTATAATTCACCCCTCCACTTT. It specifies CASSHRGPSSYNSPLHF.

The V and J genes are TRBV27 and TRBJ1-1; D remains unclear. CDR1 MNHEY and CDR2 SMNVEV come from the germline V gene (reference sequence). V was shortened by 0 bases and J by 1 base, with 6 bases between the two germline ends. This CDR3 is 14 amino acids long. CDR3 nucleotides: TGTGCCAGCAGTTTATCCCGGGGGAACACTGAAGCTTTCTTT. As protein: CASSLSRGNTEAFF.

This rearrangement joins TRBV5-1 to TRBJ2-1; 9 bases map to TRBD1. Germline CDR1 and CDR2: SGHRS and YFSETQ. J was trimmed by 7 bases and V by 3 bases; bases with no gene match: 8. The length of the CDR3 is 15 residues. CDR3 in DNA: TGCGCCAGCAGCTGGGGGGACAGGGATGAAAATGAGCAGTTCTTC. It specifies CASSWGDRDENEQFF.

The chain couples TRBV4-3 to TRBJ2-7; 7 bases match TRBD1. The ends lost 1 base at V and 3 bases at J; junction bases unmatched: 9. This CDR3 is built from 16 residues. Germline values: CDR1 LGHNA, CDR2 YSLEER. The DNA for the CDR3 is TGCGCCAGCAGCCAAGTTATCGCGACAGGGAGCTACGAGCAGTACTTC. It is translated as CASSQVIATGSYEQYF.

The chain carries TRBV4-1 and TRBJ2-1; D may be TRBD2 (6 bases). CDR1 and CDR2 from the germline V gene are MGHRA and YSYEKL. The CDR3 runs 15 residues. The ends were cut back, 0 bases at V and 7 bases at J, with 13 bases in the middle. DNA of the CDR3: TGCGCCAGCAGCCAAGAGGCAGTCCGGGGGAATGAGCAGTTCTTC. It codes for CASSQEAVRGNEQFF.

About this clone: Other DNA sequences from this sample encode an identical CDR3 as well. The chain links TRBV6-5 to TRBJ1-5, with D perhaps matching TRBD1 (6 bases). Germline assignment: CDR1 MNHEY and CDR2 SVGAGI. CDR3 length: 13 residues. Trimming pared 0 bases from V and 7 bases from J, leaving 7 bases between. CDR3 amino acids: CASSYSRGQPQHF. The CDR3 nucleotides read TGTGCCAGCAGTTACTCGAGGGGGCAGCCCCAGCATTTT.

The genes are TRBV5-1 and TRBJ2-6; 12 positions match TRBD2. The CDR3 is 20 amino acids. Per the germline V gene, CDR1 is SGHRS and CDR2 is YFSETQ. Trimming took 0 bases from V and 0 from J; bases not matched to a gene: 7. This CDR3 reads CASSLDRTSGVSSGANVLTF. The CDR3, as DNA: TGCGCCAGCAGCTTGGATCGGACTAGCGGGGTTAGCTCTGGGGCCAACGTCCTGACTTTC.

J is TRBJ2-7 and V is TRBV29-1; D gene unclear. The germline V and J ends were trimmed by 3 bases and 0 bases, with 9 bases remaining between them. Germline-derived CDR1 and CDR2 are SQVTM and ANQGSEA. This CDR3 is built from 13 residues. The CDR3 coding sequence is TGCAGCGTTGATGCAGGAAGCTCCTACGAGCAGTACTTC. Its protein product is CSVDAGSSYEQYF.

This chain links TRBV5-1 with TRBJ2-1; the match to TRBD2 covers 9 bases. The V gene's germline CDR1 is SGHRS and CDR2 YFSETQ. J lost 5 bases, V lost 2 bases, and 5 bases had no gene match. The length of the CDR3 is 15 residues. The CDR3 sequence is CASSLRLAAHNEQFF. The CDR3 DNA reads TGCGCCAGCAGCTTAAGACTAGCGGCCCACAATGAGCAGTTCTTC.

A single count supports this clone. The rearrangement uses TRBV30 and TRBJ1-3; 10 bases are shared with TRBD1. The CDR3 consists of 15 residues. Per the germline V gene, CDR1 is GTSNPN and CDR2 is SVGIG (reference sequence). Germline trimming cut 3 bases from V and 8 bases from J; bases unmatched to any gene: 10. CDR3 loop: CAWSVLDRGRDTIYF. The CDR3, as DNA: TGTGCCTGGAGCGTACTTGACAGGGGGCGAGACACCATATATTTT.

The chain links TRBV5-1 to TRBJ1-1; a possible D gene is TRBD1 (5 bases). The CDR3 spans 14 residues. CDR1 SGHRS and CDR2 YFSETQ come from the germline V gene. V was pared by 4 bases and J by 1 base, with 11 bases between. This CDR3 reads CASSPGTPNTEAFF. The DNA of the CDR3 is TGCGCCAGCAGCCCCGGGACTCCGAACACTGAAGCTTTCTTT.

The V call is TRBV19, the J call TRBJ1-4, with TRBD1 identical over 8 bases. The germline CDR1 and CDR2 sequences are LNHDA and SQIVND (reference sequence). V lost 9 bases, J lost 7 bases, and 10 bases stayed unmatched. The CDR3 contains 14 residues. CDR3 in amino acids: CASDSGQGSEKLFF. As DNA, the CDR3 is TGTGCCAGCGATAGCGGACAGGGTAGTGAAAAACTGTTTTTT.

The chain is built from TRBV4-1 and TRBJ2-5, with D perhaps TRBD2 (5 bases). V was trimmed by 1 base and J by 4 bases, leaving 19 bases between them. Germline CDR1 is MGHRA and CDR2 is YSYEKL. The CDR3 covers 17 residues. The CDR3 here is CASSQGSGGRARETQYF. DNA of the CDR3: TGCGCCAGCAGCCAAGGTTCAGGAGGAAGGGCGCGAGAGACCCAGTACTTC.

The chain couples TRBV4-3 to TRBJ2-7; tentative D call: TRBD1 (6 bases). V lost 3 bases to trimming and J lost 5 bases, with 8 bases between them. From germline, CDR1 is LGHNA and CDR2 YSLEER. This CDR3 has 12 amino acids. Here the CDR3 DNA reads TGCGCCAGCAGCCACGGGACAAACGAGCAGTACTTC. Translation: CASSHGTNEQYF.